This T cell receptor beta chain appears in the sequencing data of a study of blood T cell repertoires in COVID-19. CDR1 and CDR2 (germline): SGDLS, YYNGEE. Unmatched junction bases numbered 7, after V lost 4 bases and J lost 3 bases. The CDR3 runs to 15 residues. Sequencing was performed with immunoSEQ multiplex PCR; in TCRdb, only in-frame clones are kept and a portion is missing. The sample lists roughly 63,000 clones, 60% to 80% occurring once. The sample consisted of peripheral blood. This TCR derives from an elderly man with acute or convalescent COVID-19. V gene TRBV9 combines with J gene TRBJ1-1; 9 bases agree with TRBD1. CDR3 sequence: CASSTSGTGYTEAFF. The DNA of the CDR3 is TGTGCCAGCAGCACCTCCGGGACAGGGTACACTGAAGCTTTCTTT.